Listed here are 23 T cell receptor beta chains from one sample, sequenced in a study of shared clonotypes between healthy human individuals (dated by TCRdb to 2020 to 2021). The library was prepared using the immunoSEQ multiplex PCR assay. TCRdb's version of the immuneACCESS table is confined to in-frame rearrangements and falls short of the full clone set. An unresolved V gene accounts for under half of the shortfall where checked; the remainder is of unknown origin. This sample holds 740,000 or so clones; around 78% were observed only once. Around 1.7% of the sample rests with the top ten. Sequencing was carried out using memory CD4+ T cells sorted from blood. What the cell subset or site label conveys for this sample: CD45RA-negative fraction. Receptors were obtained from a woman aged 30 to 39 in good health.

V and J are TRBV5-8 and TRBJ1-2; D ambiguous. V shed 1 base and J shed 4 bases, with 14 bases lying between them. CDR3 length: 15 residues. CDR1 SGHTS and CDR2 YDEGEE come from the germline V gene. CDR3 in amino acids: CASSLPIKTSYGYTF. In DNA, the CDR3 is TGTGCCAGCAGCTTGCCTATCAAAACAAGCTATGGCTACACCTTC. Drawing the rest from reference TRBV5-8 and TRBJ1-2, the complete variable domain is EAGVTQSPTHLIKTRGQQATLRCSPISGHTSVYWYQQALGLGLQFLLWYDEGEERNRGNFPPRFSGRQFPNYSSELNVNALELEDSALYLCASSLPIKTSYGYTFGSGTRLTVV.

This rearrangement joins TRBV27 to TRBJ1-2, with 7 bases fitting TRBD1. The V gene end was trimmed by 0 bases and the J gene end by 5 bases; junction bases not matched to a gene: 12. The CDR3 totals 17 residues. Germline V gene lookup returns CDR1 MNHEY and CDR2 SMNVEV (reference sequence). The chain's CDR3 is CASSLSLDGTALYGYTF. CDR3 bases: TGTGCCAGCAGTTTATCGCTTGATGGGACAGCTCTGTATGGCTACACCTTC.

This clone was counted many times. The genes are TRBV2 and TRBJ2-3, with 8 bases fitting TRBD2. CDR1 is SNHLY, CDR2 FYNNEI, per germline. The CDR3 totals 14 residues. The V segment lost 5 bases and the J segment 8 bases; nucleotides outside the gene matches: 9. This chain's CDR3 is CASSQLTSVGTQYF. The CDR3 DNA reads TGTGCCAGCAGTCAGCTGACTAGCGTCGGTACGCAGTATTTT. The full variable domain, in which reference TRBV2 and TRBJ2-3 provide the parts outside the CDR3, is EPEVTQTPSHQVTQMGQEVILRCVPISNHLYFYWYRQILGQKVEFLVSFYNNEISEKSEIFDDQFSVERPDGSNFTLKIRSTKLEDSAMYFCASSQLTSVGTQYFGPGTRLTVL.

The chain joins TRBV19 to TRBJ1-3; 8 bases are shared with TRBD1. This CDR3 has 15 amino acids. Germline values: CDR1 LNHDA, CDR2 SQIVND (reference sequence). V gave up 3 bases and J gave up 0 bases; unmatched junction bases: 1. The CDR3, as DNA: TGTGCCAGTAGTATTGACAGGGGCTCTGGAAACACCATATATTTT. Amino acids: CASSIDRGSGNTIYF. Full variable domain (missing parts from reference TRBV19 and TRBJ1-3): DGGITQSPKYLFRKEGQNVTLSCEQNLNHDAMYWYRQDPGQGLRLIYYSQIVNDFQKGDIAEGYSVSREKKESFPLTVTSAQKNPTAFYLCASSIDRGSGNTIYFGEGSWLTVV.

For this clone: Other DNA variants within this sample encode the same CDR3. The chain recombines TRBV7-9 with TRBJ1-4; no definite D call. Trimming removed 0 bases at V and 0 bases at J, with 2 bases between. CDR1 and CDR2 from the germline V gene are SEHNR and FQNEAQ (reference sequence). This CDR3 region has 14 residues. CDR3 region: CASSLAATNEKLFF. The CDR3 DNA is TGTGCCAGCAGCTTAGCGGCAACTAATGAAAAACTGTTTTTT.

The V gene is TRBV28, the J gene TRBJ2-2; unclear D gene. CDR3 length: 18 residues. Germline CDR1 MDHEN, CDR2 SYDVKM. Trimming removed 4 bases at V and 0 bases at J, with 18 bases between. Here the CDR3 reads CASSSQKWGYANTGELFF. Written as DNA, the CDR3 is TGTGCCAGCAGTTCTCAAAAGTGGGGTTATGCGAACACCGGGGAGCTGTTTTTT.

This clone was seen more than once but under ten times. The chain's CDR3 is CASSPGTSGANNEQFF. As DNA, the CDR3 is TGTGCCAGCAGCCCTGGGACTAGCGGGGCGAACAATGAGCAGTTCTTC. The V gene is TRBV11-2, the J gene TRBJ2-1; 13 bases are shared with TRBD2. Germline V CDR1 and CDR2: SGHAT, FQNNGV. The CDR3 consists of 16 residues. V gave up 5 bases and J gave up 5 bases; unmatched junction bases: 6. The full variable domain, its missing parts supplied by reference TRBV11-2 and TRBJ2-1, is EAGVAQSPRYKIIEKRQSVAFWCNPISGHATLYWYQQILGQGPKLLIQFQNNGVVDDSQLPKDRFSAERLKGVDSTLKIQPAKLEDSAVYLCASSPGTSGANNEQFFGPGTRLTVL.

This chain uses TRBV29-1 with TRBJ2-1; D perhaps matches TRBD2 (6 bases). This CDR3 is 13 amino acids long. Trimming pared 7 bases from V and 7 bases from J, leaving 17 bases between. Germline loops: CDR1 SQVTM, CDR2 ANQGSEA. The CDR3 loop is CSADASVRNEQFF. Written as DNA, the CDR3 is TGCAGCGCTGACGCTAGCGTCCGGAATGAGCAGTTCTTC.

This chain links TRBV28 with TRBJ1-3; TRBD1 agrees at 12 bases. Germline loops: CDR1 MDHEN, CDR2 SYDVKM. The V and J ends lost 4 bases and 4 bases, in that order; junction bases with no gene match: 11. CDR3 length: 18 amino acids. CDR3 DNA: TGTGCCAGCAGTTCTCCCGGGACAGGGGGCGCGGGGGGAAACACCATATATTTT. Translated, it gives CASSSPGTGGAGGNTIYF.

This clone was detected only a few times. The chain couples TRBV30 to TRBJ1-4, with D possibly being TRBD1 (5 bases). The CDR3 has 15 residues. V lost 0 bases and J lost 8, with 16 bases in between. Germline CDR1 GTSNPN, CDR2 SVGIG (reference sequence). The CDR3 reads CAWSVKGQGGEKLFF. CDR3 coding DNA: TGTGCCTGGAGTGTAAAGGGGCAGGGTGGAGAAAAACTGTTTTTT. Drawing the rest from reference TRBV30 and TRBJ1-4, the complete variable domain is SQTIHQWPATLVQPVGSPLSLECTVEGTSNPNLYWYRQAAGRGLQLLFYSVGIGQISSEVPQNLSASRPQDRQFILSSKKLLLSDSGFYLCAWSVKGQGGEKLFFGSGTQLSVL.

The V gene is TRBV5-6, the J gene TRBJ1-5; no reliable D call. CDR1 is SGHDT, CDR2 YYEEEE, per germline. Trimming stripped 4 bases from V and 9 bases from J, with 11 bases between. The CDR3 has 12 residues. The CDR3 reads CASSGRLGPQHF. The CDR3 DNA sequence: TGTGCCAGCAGCGGTCGACTCGGGCCCCAGCATTTT.

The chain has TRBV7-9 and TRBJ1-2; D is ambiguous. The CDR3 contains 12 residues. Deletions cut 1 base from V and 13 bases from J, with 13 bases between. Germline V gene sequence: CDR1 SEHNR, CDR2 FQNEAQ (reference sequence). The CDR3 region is CASSLVSSRGTF. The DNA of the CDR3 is TGTGCCAGCAGCTTAGTGTCATCCCGGGGCACCTTC.

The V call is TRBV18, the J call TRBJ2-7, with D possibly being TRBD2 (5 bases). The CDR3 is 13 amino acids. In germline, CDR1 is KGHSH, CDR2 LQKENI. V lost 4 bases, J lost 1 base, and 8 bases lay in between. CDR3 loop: CASSQERSYEQYF. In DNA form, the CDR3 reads TGTGCCAGCTCACAGGAGCGGTCCTACGAGCAGTACTTC.

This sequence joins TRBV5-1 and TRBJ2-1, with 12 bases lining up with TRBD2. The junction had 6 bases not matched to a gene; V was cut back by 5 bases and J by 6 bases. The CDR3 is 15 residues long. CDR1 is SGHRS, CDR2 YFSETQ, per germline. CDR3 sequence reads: CASSKGLAGTNEQFF. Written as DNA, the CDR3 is TGCGCCAGCAGTAAGGGACTAGCGGGTACCAATGAGCAGTTCTTC.

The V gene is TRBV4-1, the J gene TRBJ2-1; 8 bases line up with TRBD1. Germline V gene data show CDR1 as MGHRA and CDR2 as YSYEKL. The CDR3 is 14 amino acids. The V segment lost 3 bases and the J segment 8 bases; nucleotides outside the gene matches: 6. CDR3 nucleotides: TGCGCCAGCAGCCACCGGACAGGGTCTGATGAGCAGTTCTTC. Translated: CASSHRTGSDEQFF.

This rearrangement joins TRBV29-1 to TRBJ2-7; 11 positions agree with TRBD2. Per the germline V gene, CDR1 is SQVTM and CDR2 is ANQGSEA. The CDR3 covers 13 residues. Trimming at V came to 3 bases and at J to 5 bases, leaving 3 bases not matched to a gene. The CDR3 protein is CSVDSTSGNEQYF. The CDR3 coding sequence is TGCAGCGTTGATTCGACTAGCGGGAACGAGCAGTACTTC.

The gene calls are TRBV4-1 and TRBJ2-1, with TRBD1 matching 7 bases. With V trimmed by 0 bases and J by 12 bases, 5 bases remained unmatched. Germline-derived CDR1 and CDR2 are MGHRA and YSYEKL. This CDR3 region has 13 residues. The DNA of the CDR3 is TGCGCCAGCAGCCAAGATTTGAGGGACAGGCAGTTCTTC. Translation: CASSQDLRDRQFF.

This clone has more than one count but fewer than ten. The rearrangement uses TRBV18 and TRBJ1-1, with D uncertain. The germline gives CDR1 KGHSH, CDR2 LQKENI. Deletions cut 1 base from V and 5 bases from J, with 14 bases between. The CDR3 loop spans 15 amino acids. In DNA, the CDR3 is TGTGCCAGCTCACCACGCCGTGGGGAGGGTACTGAAGCTTTCTTT. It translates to CASSPRRGEGTEAFF.

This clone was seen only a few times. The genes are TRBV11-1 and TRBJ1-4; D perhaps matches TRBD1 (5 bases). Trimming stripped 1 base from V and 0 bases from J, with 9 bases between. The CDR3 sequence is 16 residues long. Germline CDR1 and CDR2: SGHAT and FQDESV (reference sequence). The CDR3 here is CASSLGQRTTNEKLFF. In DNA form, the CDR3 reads TGTGCCAGCAGCTTAGGACAGAGAACAACTAATGAAAAACTGTTTTTT.

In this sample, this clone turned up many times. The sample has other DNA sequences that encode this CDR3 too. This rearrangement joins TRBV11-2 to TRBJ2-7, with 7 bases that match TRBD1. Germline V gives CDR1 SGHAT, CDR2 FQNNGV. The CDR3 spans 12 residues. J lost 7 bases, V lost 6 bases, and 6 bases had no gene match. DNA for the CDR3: TGTGCCAGCAGTAGAGGGGGCGAGGAGCAGTACTTC. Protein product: CASSRGGEEQYF.

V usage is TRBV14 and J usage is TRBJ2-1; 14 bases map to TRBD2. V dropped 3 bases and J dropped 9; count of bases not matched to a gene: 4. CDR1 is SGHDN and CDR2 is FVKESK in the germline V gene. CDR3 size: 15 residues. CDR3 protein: CASSHRLAGGVEQFF. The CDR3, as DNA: TGTGCCAGCAGCCACCGACTAGCGGGAGGGGTTGAGCAGTTCTTC.

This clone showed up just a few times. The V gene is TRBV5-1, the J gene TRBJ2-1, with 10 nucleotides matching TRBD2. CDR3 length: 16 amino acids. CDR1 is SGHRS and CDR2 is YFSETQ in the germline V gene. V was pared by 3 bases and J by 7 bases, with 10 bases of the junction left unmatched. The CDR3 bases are TGCGCCAGCAGCTGGGAAGCGGGAGGGGGTAGGAATGAGCAGTTCTTC. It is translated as CASSWEAGGGRNEQFF.

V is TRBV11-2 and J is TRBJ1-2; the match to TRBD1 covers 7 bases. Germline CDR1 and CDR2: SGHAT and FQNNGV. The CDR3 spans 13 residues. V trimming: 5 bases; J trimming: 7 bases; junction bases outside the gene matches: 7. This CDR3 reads CASSPGQDLGYTF. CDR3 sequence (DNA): TGTGCCAGCAGCCCCGGACAGGATCTTGGCTACACCTTC.